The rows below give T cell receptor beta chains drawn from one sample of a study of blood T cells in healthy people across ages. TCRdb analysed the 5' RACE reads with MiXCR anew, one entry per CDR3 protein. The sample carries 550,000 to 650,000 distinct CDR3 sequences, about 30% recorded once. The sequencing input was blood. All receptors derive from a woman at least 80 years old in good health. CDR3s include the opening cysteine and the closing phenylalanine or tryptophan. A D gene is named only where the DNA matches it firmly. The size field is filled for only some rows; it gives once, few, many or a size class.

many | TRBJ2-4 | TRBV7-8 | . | CASSLGSGLLAKNIQYF | TGTGCCAGCAGCTTAGGATCGGGCCTACTAGCCAAAAACATTCAGTACTTC
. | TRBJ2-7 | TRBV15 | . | CATCRGTIPYEQYF | TGTGCCACCTGCAGAGGAACCATACCCTACGAGCAGTACTTC
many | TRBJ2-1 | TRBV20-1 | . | CSARRPYNEQFF | TGCAGTGCTAGGCGGCCTTACAATGAGCAGTTCTTC
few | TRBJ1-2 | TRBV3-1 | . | CASSQGTGTGYTF | TGTGCCAGCAGCCAAGGAACGGGGACTGGCTACACCTTC
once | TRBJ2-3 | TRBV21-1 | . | CASSKVEHPGGKDTQYF | TGTGCCAGCAGCAAAGTGGAGCACCCAGGGGGGAAAGATACGCAGTATTTT
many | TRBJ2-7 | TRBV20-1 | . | CSARDSPGGWGNSYEQYF | TGCAGTGCTAGAGATTCCCCAGGGGGGTGGGGGAACTCCTACGAGCAGTACTTC
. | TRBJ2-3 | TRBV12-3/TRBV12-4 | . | CASSLITLDTQQTFQTTDTQYF | TGTGCCAGCAGTTTAATCACGTTGGACACACAACAAACTTTTCAAACCACAGATACGCAGTATTTT
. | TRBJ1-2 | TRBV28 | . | CASSYTFGVNYGYTF | TGTGCCAGCAGTTACACTTTCGGAGTGAACTATGGCTACACCTTC
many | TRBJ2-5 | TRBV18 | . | CASSSVGGQETQYF | TGTGCCAGCTCTTCTGTCGGGGGACAAGAGACCCAGTACTTC
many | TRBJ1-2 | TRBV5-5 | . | CASSEGRTNYGYTF | TGTGCCAGCAGCGAAGGACGGACTAACTATGGCTACACCTTC
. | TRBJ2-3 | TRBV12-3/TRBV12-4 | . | CASSQQGGGRADTQYF | TGTGCCAGCAGCCAGCAGGGCGGAGGGAGAGCAGATACGCAGTATTTT
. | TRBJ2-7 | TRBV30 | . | CAWSVQADEQYF | TGTGCCTGGAGTGTACAGGCAGATGAGCAGTACTTC
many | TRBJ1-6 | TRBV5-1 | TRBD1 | CASSLGQGNNSPLHF | TGCGCCAGCAGCTTGGGACAGGGAAATAATTCACCCCTCCACTTT
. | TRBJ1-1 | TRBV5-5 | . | CASRKAGMDTEAFF | TGTGCCAGCCGGAAGGCAGGGATGGACACTGAAGCTTTCTTT
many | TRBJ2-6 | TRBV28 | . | CASSLARAGANVLTF | TGTGCCAGCAGTTTAGCCCGCGCTGGGGCCAACGTCCTGACTTTC
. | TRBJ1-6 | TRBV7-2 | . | CASRRVGQISSYNSPLHF | TGTGCCAGCAGACGCGTAGGACAGATTAGCTCCTATAATTCACCCCTCCACTTT
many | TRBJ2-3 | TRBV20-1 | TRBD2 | CSARVSGAYTDTQYF | TGCAGTGCTAGAGTTAGCGGGGCTTACACAGATACGCAGTATTTT
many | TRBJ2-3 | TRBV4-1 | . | CASSQDDWAPDTQYF | TGCGCCAGCAGCCAAGATGATTGGGCCCCAGATACGCAGTATTTT
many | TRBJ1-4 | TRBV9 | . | CASSRGETEHPNEKLFF | TGTGCCAGCAGTAGAGGGGAGACAGAACATCCTAATGAAAAACTGTTTTTT
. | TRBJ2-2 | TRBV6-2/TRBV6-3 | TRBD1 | CASSYSGQGNTGELFF | TGTGCCAGCAGTTACTCCGGACAGGGGAACACCGGGGAGCTGTTTTTT
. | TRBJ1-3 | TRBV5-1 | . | CASRVESNGNTIYF | TGCGCCAGCAGAGTAGAGTCGAACGGAAACACCATATATTTT
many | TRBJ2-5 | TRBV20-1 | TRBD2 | CSVRGTRETQYF | TGCAGTGTTAGAGGGACTAGAGAGACCCAGTACTTC
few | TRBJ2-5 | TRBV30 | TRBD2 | CAWRVSGGETQYF | TGTGCCTGGAGGGTTAGCGGGGGGGAGACCCAGTACTTC
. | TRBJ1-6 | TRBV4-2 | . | CASSQDVSVHNSPLHF | TGTGCCAGCAGCCAAGATGTGTCAGTCCATAATTCACCCCTCCACTTT
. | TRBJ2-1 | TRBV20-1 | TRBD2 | CSANRGGIGNEQFF | TGCAGTGCTAACCGCGGGGGAATTGGGAATGAGCAGTTCTTC
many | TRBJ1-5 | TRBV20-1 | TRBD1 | CSARDGAGTGIYQPQHF | TGCAGTGCTAGAGATGGGGCCGGGACAGGAATCTATCAGCCCCAGCATTTT
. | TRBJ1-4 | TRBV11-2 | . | CASSLEYPATNEKRFF | TGTGCCAGCAGCTTAGAATACCCCGCAACTAATGAAAAACGGTTTTTT
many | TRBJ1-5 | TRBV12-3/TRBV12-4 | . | CASSSGNQPQHF | TGTGCCAGCAGTTCAGGGAATCAGCCCCAGCATTTT
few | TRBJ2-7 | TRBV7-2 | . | CASSLAPTGRTVSYEQYF | TGTGCCAGCAGCTTGGCTCCAACGGGACGGACGGTTTCTTACGAGCAGTACTTC
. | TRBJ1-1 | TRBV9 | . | CASSAGTIPTEAFF | TGTGCCAGCAGCGCGGGGACAATTCCTACTGAAGCTTTCTTT
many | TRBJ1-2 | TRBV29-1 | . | CSVGDSGGYTF | TGCAGCGTTGGAGACAGTGGAGGCTACACCTTC
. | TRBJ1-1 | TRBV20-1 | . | CSANRAWGTEAFF | TGCAGTGCTAACAGGGCTTGGGGCACTGAAGCTTTCTTT
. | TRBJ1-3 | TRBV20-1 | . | CSARDPGTGNTIYF | TGCAGTGCTAGAGATCCAGGGACTGGAAACACCATATATTTT
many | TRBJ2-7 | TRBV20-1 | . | CSVLRYGPYEQYF | TGCAGTGTCCTGAGGTACGGCCCCTACGAGCAGTACTTC
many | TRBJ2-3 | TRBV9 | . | CASSVVGDVAISTDTQYF | TGTGCCAGCAGCGTAGTTGGGGACGTGGCCATAAGCACAGATACGCAGTATTTT
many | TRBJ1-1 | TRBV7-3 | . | CASSLTRSYEAFF | TGTGCCAGCAGCTTAACTCGGTCCTATGAAGCTTTCTTT
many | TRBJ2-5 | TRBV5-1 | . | CASSPEAAETQYF | TGCGCCAGCAGCCCCGAGGCAGCGGAGACCCAGTACTTC
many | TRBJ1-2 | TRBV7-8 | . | CASSLEERTNYGYTF | TGTGCCAGCAGCCTCGAGGAGAGGACAAACTATGGCTACACCTTC
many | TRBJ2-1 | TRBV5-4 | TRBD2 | CASSSPGGPRNEQFF | TGTGCCAGCAGCTCCCCGGGGGGGCCGAGGAATGAGCAGTTCTTC
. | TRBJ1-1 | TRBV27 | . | CASSLEPRGSEGAFF | TGTGCCAGCAGCCTAGAGCCACGGGGATCCGAGGGGGCTTTCTTT
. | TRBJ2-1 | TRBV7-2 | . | CASSNWGAVGNEQFF | TGTGCCAGCAGCAACTGGGGGGCCGTGGGCAATGAGCAGTTCTTC
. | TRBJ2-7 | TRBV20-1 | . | CSARIDGSSYEQYF | TGCAGTGCTAGAATAGACGGAAGCTCCTACGAGCAGTACTTC
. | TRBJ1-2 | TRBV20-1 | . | CSASGGVGYTF | TGCAGTGCTAGCGGAGGGGTAGGCTACACCTTC
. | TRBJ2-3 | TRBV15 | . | CATSVRRMDTQYF | TGTGCCACCAGCGTCCGTAGGATGGATACGCAGTATTTT
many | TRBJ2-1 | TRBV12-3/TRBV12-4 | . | CASSLGGTSVEFF | TGTGCCAGCAGTTTAGGCGGGACCTCTGTGGAGTTCTTC
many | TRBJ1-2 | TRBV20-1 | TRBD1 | CSARDPVQGRGGYTF | TGCAGTGCTAGAGATCCCGTACAGGGGAGAGGTGGCTACACCTTC
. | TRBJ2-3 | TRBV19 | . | CASSIGTDTDTQYF | TGTGCCAGTAGTATAGGGACTGACACAGATACGCAGTATTTT
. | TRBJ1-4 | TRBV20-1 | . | CSARAPALAAEKLFF | TGCAGTGCTAGAGCTCCAGCCTTAGCGGCTGAAAAACTGTTTTTT
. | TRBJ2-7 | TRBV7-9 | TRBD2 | CASSLEVAGLEQYF | TGTGCCAGCAGCTTAGAAGTAGCGGGACTCGAGCAGTACTTC
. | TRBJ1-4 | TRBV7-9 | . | CASRPWGGDEKLFF | TGTGCCAGCAGACCATGGGGGGGAGATGAAAAACTGTTTTTT